The rows below give T cell receptor beta chains drawn from one sample of a study of cytotoxic CD8 clonotypes in ibrutinib-treated CLL. The table came from immunoSEQ multiplex PCR; TCRdb's copy has only in-frame clones and leaves some out. This table holds more than 35,000 clones, over 55% found once. Sequenced material: PBMCs, taken at disease progression, from a patient treated with ibrutinib. All receptors derive from a human donor with chronic lymphocytic leukemia. Both conserved end residues are trimmed from each CDR3.

J,V,CDR3
TRBJ2-7,TRBV7-8,ASSLGDSSYEQY
TRBJ2-3,TRBV11-3,ASSLGPGSTDTQY
TRBJ2-5,TRBV7-9,ASSPGQGRIGETQY
TRBJ2-7,TRBV10-3,AISKEGYEQY
TRBJ1-5,TRBV19,ATQLGTVNSLEPQH
TRBJ1-2,TRBV6-1,ASSGRQDSNYGYT
TRBJ2-5,TRBV29-1,SVDTGTLETQY
TRBJ1-6,TRBV5-1,ASSLEGPENSPLH
TRBJ1-2,TRBV28,ASSFGGEGQRNYGYT
TRBJ2-3,TRBV4-2,ASSPDLYGSTDTQY
TRBJ1-4,TRBV4-1,ASSQVPSFNKKLF
TRBJ2-2,TRBV5-4,ASSLAGSSTGELF
TRBJ2-1,TRBV7-6,ASSPYGVAGGDEQF
TRBJ2-1,TRBV27,ASSPRRDSYNEQF
TRBJ2-7,TRBV6-6,ASSTTGGSSYEQY
TRBJ1-4,TRBV6-1,ASSEYPINEKLF
TRBJ2-7,TRBV5-6,ASSPQGFSSYEQY
TRBJ1-1,TRBV5-1,ASSFQDHAEAF
TRBJ2-3,TRBV9,ASSVGAVSTDTQY
TRBJ2-7,TRBV29-1,SVGGGLAGGPTYEQY
TRBJ2-5,TRBV19,ASSDRKETQY
TRBJ2-1,TRBV27,ASSLSGVNEQF
TRBJ1-4,TRBV10-1,ASSEEGSEKLF
TRBJ2-7,TRBV2,ASRTPQGRGSTGEQY
TRBJ1-2,TRBV27,ASSLTPGSGYGYT
TRBJ2-5,TRBV5-1,ASSPTSGPQETQY
TRBJ2-2,TRBV6-1,ASSERPLGLLNTGELF
TRBJ1-2,TRBV5-4,ASSPGTLLDYGYT
TRBJ1-5,TRBV7-9,ASSYTGAPNQPQH
TRBJ2-1,TRBV2,ASSESFSSYNEQF
TRBJ1-2,TRBV28,ASQSGVDNYGYT
TRBJ2-6,TRBV7-9,ASSLEGAGANVLT
TRBJ1-1,TRBV11-3,ASSLGQNTEAF
TRBJ1-4,TRBV2,ASSLGATNEKLF
TRBJ1-5,TRBV2,ASSGAEHGQPQH
TRBJ1-1,TRBV27,ASSPRRGDTEAF
TRBJ1-4,TRBV4-2,ASSPGTGAVAATNEKLF
TRBJ2-5,TRBV5-1,ASSWRQSETQY
TRBJ1-1,TRBV27,ASSSLGGASTEAF
TRBJ2-2,TRBV5-6,ASSRTGVAGELF
TRBJ1-6,TRBV6-1,ASSEAGRQGSNSPLH
TRBJ1-2,TRBV29-1,SVEIRTGGSYT